This entry features one T cell receptor beta chain sequence. Its antigen is undetermined. The sample is drawn from a study of cytomegalovirus exposure and HLA in healthy donors. Overall study findings and caveats: It was likely that a cluster of highly shared sequence variants was a sequencing artifact.

This CDR3 spans 14 amino acids. The germline V gene encodes CDR1 KGHSH and CDR2 LQKENI. The V and J ends lost 1 base and 0 bases respectively, with 6 bases between them. 13 Jbeta primers and 60 Vbeta primers were used for the PCR. Here immunoSEQ multiplex PCR was the method, and the copy in TCRdb shows in-frame clones only, minus some. Of 110,000 or so clones in the sample, 65% to 80% are singletons; the top ten hold approximately 9.9%. Regarding donors, all were healthy bone marrow donors. The receptor was isolated from a man aged 40-49 years in good health and CMV-seropositive. Input material: PBMCs. This chain uses TRBV18 with TRBJ1-2; D not certain. The CDR3 DNA sequence: TGTGCCAGCTCACCACAAGCTGCTAACTATGGCTACACCTTC. It yields the protein CASSPQAANYGYTF.